A selection of T cell receptor beta chains follows, all from one sample in a study of OX40 agonist ivuxolimab in advanced cancers. Clones were read by immunoSEQ multiplex PCR, and TCRdb kept only the in-frame ones, dropping some. This table has some 10,000 clones, roughly nine tenths appearing once. The starting material was CD4+ or CD8+ T cells sorted from blood, obtained in a trial of the OX40 agonist ivuxolimab. Receptor source: an adult with an advanced solid tumor such as melanoma, head and neck, liver or kidney cancer. The CDR3 runs from the conserved cysteine through the conserved F or W. D genes are given only for firm matches.

J gene | V gene | D gene | CDR3 protein | CDR3 DNA
TRBJ2-7 | TRBV13 | - | CASSLRGGGHEQYF | TGTGCCAGCAGCCTCCGTGGGGGAGGCCACGAGCAGTACTTC
TRBJ2-3 | TRBV6-6 | - | CASSYSRPGADTQYF | TGTGCCAGCAGTTACTCTCGACCAGGGGCCGATACGCAGTATTTT
TRBJ2-7 | TRBV6-5 | - | CASNPIGSSYEQYF | TGTGCCAGCAACCCCATCGGTTCCTCCTACGAGCAGTACTTC
TRBJ2-7 | TRBV27 | - | CASSSRDSYEQYF | TGTGCCAGCAGTTCCAGGGACTCCTACGAGCAGTACTTC
TRBJ1-1 | TRBV27 | TRBD1 | CASSLYGGTVEAFF | TGTGCCAGCAGTTTATATGGCGGGACAGTTGAAGCTTTCTTT
TRBJ1-2 | TRBV9 | TRBD1 | CASSVGTGPYGYTF | TGTGCCAGCAGCGTAGGGACAGGACCCTATGGCTACACCTTC
TRBJ2-2 | TRBV5-4 | TRBD1 | CASSHLTGAYTGELFF | TGTGCCAGCAGCCACCTGACAGGGGCCTACACCGGGGAGCTGTTTTTT
TRBJ2-7 | TRBV9 | TRBD2 | CASSPGGDYEQYF | TGTGCCAGTAGCCCGGGGGGGGACTACGAGCAGTACTTC
TRBJ1-2 | TRBV19 | - | CASSAGKTVDRGYTF | TGTGCCAGTAGTGCTGGTAAGACAGTTGATCGTGGCTACACCTTC
TRBJ2-1 | TRBV4-1 | - | CASSHISGGSGYNEQFF | TGCGCCAGCAGCCATATCTCCGGTGGCAGCGGATACAATGAGCAGTTCTTC
TRBJ1-4 | TRBV13 | TRBD1 | CASSLGPRGDEKLFF | TGTGCCAGCAGCTTAGGCCCCAGGGGGGATGAAAAACTGTTTTTT
TRBJ1-1 | TRBV2 | - | CASSESDGNTEAFF | TGTGCCAGCAGTGAGTCTGACGGGAACACTGAAGCTTTCTTT
TRBJ2-7 | TRBV4-2 | TRBD2 | CASSVYGSGGNSYEQYF | TGTGCCAGCAGCGTCTACGGTAGCGGGGGTAATTCCTACGAGCAGTACTTC
TRBJ2-7 | TRBV6-5 | - | CASSPSRGGYEQYF | TGTGCCAGCAGTCCGTCGAGGGGCGGCTACGAGCAGTACTTC
TRBJ1-3 | TRBV9 | - | CASSVGHISGNTIYF | TGTGCCAGCAGCGTAGGTCACATCTCTGGAAACACCATATATTTT
TRBJ1-2 | TRBV14 | - | CASSQGGAGLLGGYTF | TGTGCCAGCAGCCAAGGAGGGGCAGGCCTTTTGGGGGGCTACACCTTC
TRBJ1-1 | TRBV6-6 | TRBD1 | CASNRQGAPIEAFF | TGTGCCAGCAACCGACAGGGGGCGCCGATTGAAGCTTTCTTT
TRBJ2-5 | TRBV6-1 | TRBD2 | CASSERPPGGQETQYF | TGTGCCAGCAGTGAAAGGCCTCCCGGGGGGCAAGAGACCCAGTACTTC
TRBJ2-3 | TRBV6-5 | TRBD2 | CASSYSRDGGADTQYF | TGTGCCAGCAGTTACTCGAGAGACGGGGGGGCAGATACGCAGTATTTT
TRBJ2-7 | TRBV11-3 | - | CASRFRATYEQYF | TGTGCCAGCAGGTTCAGGGCCACCTACGAGCAGTACTTC
TRBJ2-3 | TRBV4-1 | TRBD2 | CASSQTLAGAITDTQYF | TGCGCCAGCAGCCAGACACTAGCGGGGGCCATCACAGATACGCAGTATTTT
TRBJ1-1 | TRBV5-1 | - | CASSLFSGESTEAFF | TGCGCCAGCAGCTTGTTTTCCGGGGAAAGCACTGAAGCTTTCTTT
TRBJ2-3 | TRBV7-6 | - | CASSLGASRADTQYF | TGTGCCAGCAGCTTAGGCGCTAGTCGCGCAGATACGCAGTATTTT
TRBJ2-2 | TRBV19 | - | CASSRTENTGELFF | TGTGCCAGTAGTAGAACGGAGAACACCGGGGAGCTGTTTTTT
TRBJ1-5 | TRBV6-5 | TRBD1 | CASHPGGGQPQHF | TGTGCCAGCCACCCAGGGGGTGGACAGCCCCAGCATTTT
TRBJ2-3 | TRBV7-2 | - | CASSHRQGGHTDTQYF | TGTGCCAGCAGCCATAGACAGGGAGGACACACAGATACGCAGTATTTT
TRBJ1-1 | TRBV13 | - | CASSLGWGNTEAFF | TGTGCCAGCAGCTTGGGGTGGGGGAACACTGAAGCTTTCTTT
TRBJ2-7 | TRBV5-8 | - | CASSRGGQPSYEQYF | TGTGCCAGCAGCCGCGGGGGACAGCCCTCCTACGAGCAGTACTTC
TRBJ2-5 | TRBV4-1 | TRBD1 | CASSLTTGVKETQYF | TGCGCCAGCAGCCTCACAACAGGGGTTAAAGAGACCCAGTACTTC
TRBJ2-3 | TRBV11-1 | TRBD2 | CASSLRIGGAGYTQYF | TGTGCCAGCAGCTTACGGATCGGGGGGGCAGGATATACGCAGTATTTT
TRBJ2-1 | TRBV2 | - | CASREGFEQFF | TGTGCCAGCAGGGAGGGCTTTGAGCAGTTCTTC
TRBJ1-1 | TRBV7-9 | - | CAVEPGNTEAFF | TGTGCCGTCGAGCCGGGGAACACTGAAGCTTTCTTT
TRBJ1-1 | TRBV7-9 | - | CASSLDPISAEAFF | TGTGCCAGCAGCTTAGATCCAATAAGCGCTGAAGCTTTCTTT
TRBJ1-3 | TRBV5-6 | - | CASSLEGISGNTIYF | TGTGCCAGCAGCTTGGAGGGAATCTCTGGAAACACCATATATTTT
TRBJ2-7 | TRBV4-1 | - | CASSQGREDEQYF | TGCGCCAGCAGCCAAGGCAGGGAAGACGAGCAGTACTTC
TRBJ2-1 | TRBV5-1 | TRBD1 | CASSLGTGGGNEQFF | TGCGCCAGCAGCTTGGGGACAGGGGGCGGGAATGAGCAGTTCTTC
TRBJ2-7 | TRBV7-9 | - | CASSPSNEQYF | TGTGCCAGCAGCCCCTCGAACGAGCAGTACTTC
TRBJ1-1 | TRBV5-1 | - | CASSLWGRGTEAFF | TGCGCCAGCAGCTTGTGGGGGCGCGGGACTGAAGCTTTCTTT
TRBJ2-1 | TRBV7-2 | - | CASSLGAGEYNEQFF | TGTGCCAGCAGCTTAGGGGCAGGGGAATACAATGAGCAGTTCTTC